These T cell receptor beta chains were read from a single sample in a study of T cell repertoires in cytomegalovirus infection. TCRdb called the reads again in MiXCR, with one record for every CDR3 protein. The sample consists of some 700,000 distinct CDR3 sequences, roughly 35% of them appearing once. Sequenced sample: PBMCs. All receptors derive from a human donor in good health (CMV status not recorded). Some clones in this sample may be carry-over from other donors' samples. CDR3s include the opening cysteine and the closing phenylalanine or tryptophan. The order of the fields is CDR3 DNA, CDR3 protein, clone size, V gene, J gene, D gene. A D gene is named only where the DNA matches it firmly. Some rows mark clone size as missing; the rest say once, few, many or name a class of expanded clone.

DNA: TGTGCCAGTAGTACAGGACTAGCGGGAGACAATGAGCAGTTCTTC
CDR3: CASSTGLAGDNEQFF
size: -
V: TRBV19
J: TRBJ2-1
D: TRBD2

DNA: TGTGCCAGCAAGACGGCGCTTGAAGCTTTCTTT
CDR3: CASKTALEAFF
size: -
V: TRBV6-6
J: TRBJ1-1
D: -

DNA: TGTGCCAGCAGTCGAGGGGGGGCTCTCTACGAGCAGTACTTC
CDR3: CASSRGGALYEQYF
size: few
V: TRBV6-5
J: TRBJ2-7
D: -

DNA: TGTGCCAGCAGCACCAGGGGTCGGGAGGAGAATCAGCCCCAGCATTTT
CDR3: CASSTRGREENQPQHF
size: many
V: TRBV7-2
J: TRBJ1-5
D: -

DNA: TGTGCCACCAGCGGAGACAGGGGGGCTCCCTCCTACGAGCAGTACTTC
CDR3: CATSGDRGAPSYEQYF
size: few
V: TRBV15
J: TRBJ2-7
D: TRBD1

DNA: TGTGCCAGCAGTGAAGCGTTGGGGGGCGGGAACACCGGGGAGCTGTTTTTT
CDR3: CASSEALGGGNTGELFF
size: -
V: TRBV2
J: TRBJ2-2
D: -

DNA: TGCAGCGGTGGGGACAGGGCTCGAGAGACCCAGTACTTC
CDR3: CSGGDRARETQYF
size: -
V: TRBV29-1
J: TRBJ2-5
D: TRBD1

DNA: TGTGCCAGCAGCCAAGAGACTAGCCACCAAGAGACCCAGTACTTC
CDR3: CASSQETSHQETQYF
size: few
V: TRBV4-2
J: TRBJ2-5
D: TRBD2

DNA: TGTGCCAGCAGAAAAGACAGGTCGGTCTCCTACGAGCAGTACTTC
CDR3: CASRKDRSVSYEQYF
size: -
V: TRBV6-1
J: TRBJ2-7
D: -

DNA: TGTGCCAGCAGCTTAGGGGGGACTAGCGGGGCCATATTCTTC
CDR3: CASSLGGTSGAIFF
size: -
V: TRBV7-2
J: TRBJ2-1
D: TRBD2

DNA: TGTGCCAGTAGTATAGTGGGCGCCCGGACCATCGCTCAGCCCCAGCATTTT
CDR3: CASSIVGARTIAQPQHF
size: -
V: TRBV19
J: TRBJ1-5
D: -